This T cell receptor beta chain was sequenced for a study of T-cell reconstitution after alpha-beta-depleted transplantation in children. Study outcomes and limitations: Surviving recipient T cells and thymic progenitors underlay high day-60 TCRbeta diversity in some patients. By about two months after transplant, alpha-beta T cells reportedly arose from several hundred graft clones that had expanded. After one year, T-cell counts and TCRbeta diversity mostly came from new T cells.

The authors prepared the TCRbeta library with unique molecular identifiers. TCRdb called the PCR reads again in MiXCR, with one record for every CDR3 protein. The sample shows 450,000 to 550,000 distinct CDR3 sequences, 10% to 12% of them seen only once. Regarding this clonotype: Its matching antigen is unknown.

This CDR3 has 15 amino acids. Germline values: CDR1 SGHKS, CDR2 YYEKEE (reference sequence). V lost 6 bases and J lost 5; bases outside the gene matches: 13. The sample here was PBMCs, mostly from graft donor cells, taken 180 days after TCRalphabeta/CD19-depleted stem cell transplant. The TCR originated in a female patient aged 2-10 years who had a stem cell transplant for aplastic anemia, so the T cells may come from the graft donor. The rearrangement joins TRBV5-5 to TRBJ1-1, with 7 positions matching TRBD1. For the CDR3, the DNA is TGTGCCAGCATGCGGAGTAACAGGGGCTTTACTGAAGCTTTCTTT. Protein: CASMRSNRGFTEAFF.